This T cell receptor (beta chain) was recorded in a study of beta chain features in type 1 diabetes. For the study at large: No age, gender or cell yield differences were seen between patients and healthy donors.

Sequencing targeted expressed TCRB transcripts, as all isolated RNA had been reverse transcribed. Sequenced naive, central memory and regulatory T cell samples produced an average of about 3.57 million reads. Here immunoSEQ multiplex PCR was the method, and the copy in TCRdb shows in-frame clones only, minus some. The data contain hundreds of thousands of clones, roughly 30% of them singletons. Study-wide findings and caveats: In all four CD4+ subsets, TCRB CDR3 length was significantly, moderately reduced in type 1 diabetes. PCR might favor shorter templates, but any such skew would affect patients and controls equally.

This CDR3 is built from 16 residues. The V end was cut by 3 bases, the J end by 1 base, with 15 bases between. CDR1 and CDR2 (germline): GTSNPN, SVGIG (reference sequence). This clone showed up just a few times. As yet, its antigen is unknown. This chain connects TRBV30 to TRBJ2-2; a weak D match, TRBD2 (5 bases). Specimen: naive CD4+ T cells from blood. This clonotype originated in a young man in good health. The CDR3 DNA reads TGTGCCTGGAGGCTTCGGGGAGTCGTGAACACCGGGGAGCTGTTTTTT. Protein sequence: CAWRLRGVVNTGELFF.